These 15 T cell receptor beta chains were all obtained from the same sample, sequenced in a study of T cells in Graves' hyperthyroidism and ophthalmopathy. Amplification of TCR beta CDR3 regions used RNA as the template. The study used the HTBI primer set for a first-round RT-PCR of the TCR CDR3. From the multiplex PCR reads, TCRdb called clonotypes with MiXCR, one entry per CDR3 protein. The sample lists 550,000 to 850,000 distinct CDR3 sequences; 18% were seen once. The specimen was blood. These TCRs come from a woman aged 45-60 years with Graves' hyperthyroidism that later progressed to Graves' ophthalmopathy.

Of note for this clonotype: The limits of the CDR3 on the DNA are not certain, so only TCRdb's listed CDR3 is given. CDR3 residues: CASSFYICSTPRGQGQETQYF. The chain joins TRBV11-3 to TRBJ2-5; the table assigns TRBD1, which was not confirmed against the DNA. The CDR3 has 21 amino acids, counting both end residues. Germline lookup yields CDR1 SGHNT and CDR2 YENEEA.

This clonotype has more than one count but fewer than ten. The chain uses TRBV24-1 and TRBJ2-3; 8 nucleotides match TRBD1. Germline values: CDR1 KGHDR, CDR2 SFDVKD. The CDR3 extends over 21 amino acids. Losses at the gene ends were 2 bases for V and 4 bases for J; bases not matched to a gene: 22. CDR3 protein: CATSDWPRAGGEWKWADTQYF. CDR3 coding DNA: TGTGCCACCAGTGATTGGCCCCGTGCAGGGGGCGAATGGAAGTGGGCAGATACGCAGTATTTT.

This chain links TRBV7-9 with TRBJ2-5, with 8 bases aligning to TRBD1. The CDR3 sequence is 18 residues long. V was clipped by 4 bases and J by 5 bases; unmatched bases: 18. Germline CDR1 SEHNR, CDR2 FQNEAQ (reference sequence). For the CDR3, the DNA is TGTGCCAGCAGCTCCTCCCTCGCTGTGGCAGGGGGCCCGGAGACCCAGTACTTC. Translating it yields CASSSSLAVAGGPETQYF.

The chain combines TRBV19 with TRBJ2-3, with D unclear. Germline V gives CDR1 LNHDA, CDR2 SQIVND (reference sequence). The CDR3 has 16 residues. The V gene lost 5 bases and the J gene lost 3 bases, with 18 bases spanning the gap. CDR3 sequence reads: CASSLKGPVETDTQYF. The CDR3 coding sequence is TGTGCCAGTAGTCTTAAGGGCCCTGTAGAAACAGATACGCAGTATTTT.

This clonotype was recorded at least ten times. CDR3: CASSDPSGTHTSTDTQYF. CDR3 nucleotide sequence: TGTGCCAGCAGCGATCCCTCCGGGACTCACACTAGCACAGATACGCAGTATTTT. This chain joins TRBV2 and TRBJ2-3, with D tentatively TRBD2 (6 bases). Germline lookup yields CDR1 SNHLY and CDR2 FYNNEI. V lost 6 bases and J lost 0, with 22 bases in between. CDR3 length: 18 amino acids.

V is TRBV29-1 and J is TRBJ2-1; 7 positions agree with TRBD2. With V trimmed by 0 bases and J by 8 bases, 10 bases remained unmatched. The CDR3 is 15 residues long. CDR1 is SQVTM and CDR2 is ANQGSEA in the germline V gene. CDR3 region: CSVEDVQRGVDEQFF. The CDR3 DNA reads TGCAGCGTTGAAGATGTCCAGCGGGGTGTCGATGAGCAGTTCTTC.

The chain is built from TRBV5-1 and TRBJ1-4; D is uncertain. The CDR3 contains 14 residues. Germline V gene lookup returns CDR1 SGHRS and CDR2 YFSETQ. V lost 0 bases and J 7 bases, leaving 10 bases between the germline ends. In DNA, the CDR3 is TGCGCCAGCAGCTTGGGGTTGAAGGGTGAAAAACTGTTTTTT. Residues: CASSLGLKGEKLFF.

V is TRBV20-1 and J is TRBJ1-6, with 9 bases that match TRBD1. The CDR3 has 14 residues. Germline loops: CDR1 DFQATT, CDR2 SNEGSKA (reference sequence). J gave up 5 bases and V 6 bases, and 5 bases lay outside the gene matches. CDR3 sequence (DNA): TGCAGTGCGTGGACAGGGGTACATAATTCACCCCTCCACTTT. Protein sequence: CSAWTGVHNSPLHF.

This clonotype showed up many times. The genes are TRBV18 and TRBJ1-1; D is uncertain. The CDR3 length is 14 residues. The V gene's germline CDR1 is KGHSH and CDR2 LQKENI. Trimming stripped 3 bases from V and 4 bases from J, with 12 bases between. The CDR3 nucleotides read TGTGCCAGCTCACCGAGTGGGCGAGGCACTGAAGCTTTCTTT. It encodes CASSPSGRGTEAFF.

CDR3: CASKTDRSQETQYF. The CDR3 region has the DNA TGTGCCAGTAAGACCGACAGATCTCAAGAGACCCAGTACTTC. The gene calls are TRBV19 and TRBJ2-5; possible D gene TRBD1, 5 bases. Trimming shortened V by 7 bases and J by 2 bases, and 14 bases separated the two germline ends. The CDR3 contains 14 residues. Germline lookup yields CDR1 LNHDA and CDR2 SQIVND (reference sequence).

This clonotype has only a few counts. The chain recombines TRBV5-1 with TRBJ2-2; 9 nucleotides agree with TRBD1. The CDR3 has 16 residues. The ends lost 4 bases at V and 4 bases at J; junction bases unmatched: 8. Germline V CDR1 and CDR2: SGHRS, YFSETQ. The CDR3 is CASSLGQGSVTGELFF. DNA for the CDR3: TGCGCCAGCAGCCTAGGACAGGGGAGTGTCACCGGGGAGCTGTTTTTT.

This clonotype has more than one count but fewer than ten. A much larger clone differs by one base, so this may be a read error. The chain combines TRBV12-3 or TRBV12-4 with TRBJ1-2; D may be TRBD1 (6 bases). This CDR3 spans 14 amino acids. CDR3 coding DNA: TGTGCCAACAGTATTGAGGAGGGGGTCTATGGCTACACCTTC. This sequence encodes CANSIEEGVYGYTF.

In this sample, this clonotype turned up many times. V and J are TRBV15 and TRBJ1-1, with 7 nucleotides matching TRBD1. CDR3 length: 15 residues. Germline CDR1 is LNHNV and CDR2 is YYDKDF (reference sequence). The J segment lost 4 bases and the V segment lost 0 bases, leaving 5 bases of the junction unmatched. The CDR3 loop reads CATSRDRGRITEAFF. CDR3 bases: TGTGCCACCAGCAGAGATAGGGGGCGGATCACTGAAGCTTTCTTT.

V gene TRBV6-1 combines with J gene TRBJ1-1; no clear D gene. The CDR3 totals 15 residues. The germline V and J ends were trimmed by 0 bases and 0 bases, with 8 bases remaining between them. Germline V gives CDR1 MNHNS, CDR2 SASEGT. The CDR3 DNA is TGTGCCAGCAGTGAAGCCTGGATCATGAACACTGAAGCTTTCTTT. Translating gives CASSEAWIMNTEAFF.

This clonotype came up a few times. The J gene is TRBJ1-5, the V gene TRBV7-8; weak D call: TRBD1 (5 bases). Germline V lookup: CDR1 SGHVS, CDR2 FQNEAQ. The CDR3 has 14 amino acids. The ends were cut back, 5 bases at V and 13 bases at J, with 21 bases in the middle. The DNA for the CDR3 is TGTGCCAGCAGCCGGGGGGGTTCCGCCCCAGTTCAGCATTTT. This encodes CASSRGGSAPVQHF.